This T cell receptor beta chain was captured in a study of T cells after yellow fever vaccination. Study-level results: The bulk population could contribute abundant contaminating clonotypes to FACS-sorted repertoires.

Trimming at V came to 5 bases and at J to 4 bases, leaving 11 bases not matched to a gene. CDR3 length: 17 amino acids. CDR1 is MDHEN and CDR2 is SYDVKM in the germline V gene. Regarding this clonotype: The antigen remains unidentified.

From the 5' RACE reads, TCRdb called clonotypes with MiXCR, one entry per CDR3 protein. Found here are 550,000 or so distinct CDR3 sequences, roughly a fifth of them singletons; the top ten hold over 11%. Sequences were derived from PBMCs, sampled 15 days after the yellow fever booster vaccination. The sequence was obtained from a man aged 25-45 years who received the YFV17D yellow fever vaccine. This sequence joins TRBV28 and TRBJ2-1, with TRBD1 matching 10 bases. In nucleotides, the CDR3 is TGTGCCAGCAGTATCCCGGGGGGGACAGGGGTGTACAATGAGCAGTTCTTC. Translated, it gives CASSIPGGTGVYNEQFF.